This entry features one TCR beta chain sequence. What it binds is not known. The PCR contained 60 Vbeta and 13 Jbeta primers. Sequencing used immunoSEQ multiplex PCR; TCRdb keeps in-frame clones, though not all of them. The data show roughly 110,000 clones, 60% to 85% seen once. This record belongs to a study of cytomegalovirus exposure and HLA in healthy donors. Study-wide context: Researchers previously reported finding roughly 120 million unique TCR beta sequences from approximately 190 million T cells. Study-wide results and limits: Analysis was carried out at a later point, and it linked a missense DCLRE1C variant to TCR beta V- and J-gene trimming.

The source material was PBMCs. The sequence was collected from a male donor in good health and CMV-seropositive.

CDR3 bases: TGTGCCAGCCGGACAGCGCTAACCTACGAGCAGTACTTC. Its protein product is CASRTALTYEQYF. This chain links TRBV27 with TRBJ2-7, with D perhaps matching TRBD1 (6 bases). V was shortened by 8 bases and J by 2 bases, with 13 bases between the two germline ends. There are 13 residues in the CDR3. Germline CDR1 is MNHEY and CDR2 is SMNVEV (reference sequence).